A selection of T cell receptor beta chains follows, all from one sample in a study of blood T cell repertoires in COVID-19. The table came from immunoSEQ multiplex PCR; TCRdb's copy has only in-frame clones and leaves some out. The sample records 300,000 to 400,000 clones, 90% being singletons. Sequencing used peripheral blood. Source of these receptors: a woman in her 30s with COVID-19, enrolled during active disease. Both conserved end residues are part of each CDR3. A D gene is named only where the DNA matches it firmly. Size values are once, few and many counts, or a class for expanded clones, and some rows have none.

len: 14; d_gene: -; v_gene: TRBV5-1; j_gene: TRBJ2-5; abundance: -; CDR3nt: TGCGCCAGCAGCTTGGCCTTAGGAGGGGAGACCCAGTACTTC; CDR3aa: CASSLALGGETQYF
len: 14; d_gene: -; v_gene: TRBV7-7; j_gene: TRBJ2-5; abundance: -; CDR3nt: TGTGCCAGCAGCTCGAGTGGGCTCTCGGCCACCCAGTACTTC; CDR3aa: CASSSSGLSATQYF
len: 16; d_gene: TRBD2; v_gene: TRBV7-9; j_gene: TRBJ2-2; abundance: -; CDR3nt: TGTGCCAGCAGCCTAGGCCTAGCGGGAAATACCGGGGAGCTGTTTTTT; CDR3aa: CASSLGLAGNTGELFF
len: 18; d_gene: TRBD1; v_gene: TRBV3-1/TRBV3-2; j_gene: TRBJ1-3; abundance: -; CDR3nt: TGTGCCAGCAGCCAAGGAACAGGGGGATTGTCGGCTGGAAACACCATATATTTT; CDR3aa: CASSQGTGGLSAGNTIYF
len: 18; d_gene: TRBD2; v_gene: TRBV19; j_gene: TRBJ2-7; abundance: -; CDR3nt: TGTGCCAGTAGTATTGCGGGGGGGCCGCAGTCGCCTACCTACGAGCAGTACTTC; CDR3aa: CASSIAGGPQSPTYEQYF
len: 16; d_gene: TRBD2; v_gene: TRBV5-1; j_gene: TRBJ2-1; abundance: -; CDR3nt: TGCGCCAGCAGCTTGCTAGCGGGAGATGTGCTGAATGAGCAGTTCTTC; CDR3aa: CASSLLAGDVLNEQFF
len: 10; d_gene: -; v_gene: TRBV29-1; j_gene: TRBJ2-1; abundance: -; CDR3nt: TGCAGCGTTGAGAGGTCTGAGCAGTTCTTC; CDR3aa: CSVERSEQFF
len: 11; d_gene: TRBD1; v_gene: TRBV6-5; j_gene: TRBJ1-1; abundance: -; CDR3nt: TGTGCCAGTTGGACAGGGGGTGAAGCTTTCTTT; CDR3aa: CASWTGGEAFF
len: 13; d_gene: -; v_gene: TRBV5-1; j_gene: TRBJ1-1; abundance: -; CDR3nt: TGCGCCAGCAGCCCTCCAGACGGACTTGAAGCTTTCTTT; CDR3aa: CASSPPDGLEAFF
len: 13; d_gene: -; v_gene: TRBV6-5; j_gene: TRBJ2-1; abundance: once; CDR3nt: TGTGCCAGCAGTACCAATTCGGGAGAAGAGCAGTTCTTC; CDR3aa: CASSTNSGEEQFF
len: 17; d_gene: TRBD2; v_gene: TRBV5-1; j_gene: TRBJ2-1; abundance: -; CDR3nt: TGCGCCAGCAGCTTGCCACACGGACTAGCGGGAGGGGGTGAGCAGTTCTTC; CDR3aa: CASSLPHGLAGGGEQFF
len: 14; d_gene: -; v_gene: TRBV27; j_gene: TRBJ1-2; abundance: once; CDR3nt: TGTGCCAGCAGGTTACAGGGCTCGGTCGATGGCTACACCTTC; CDR3aa: CASRLQGSVDGYTF
len: 14; d_gene: -; v_gene: TRBV18; j_gene: TRBJ2-7; abundance: once; CDR3nt: TGTGCCAGCTCACCAGCTCAGATAACCTACGAGCAGTACTTC; CDR3aa: CASSPAQITYEQYF
len: 14; d_gene: TRBD2; v_gene: TRBV10-2; j_gene: TRBJ2-1; abundance: -; CDR3nt: TGCGCCAGCACCCCCAGCGGGAGGGACGATGAGCAGTTCTTC; CDR3aa: CASTPSGRDDEQFF
len: 21; d_gene: TRBD2; v_gene: TRBV4-2; j_gene: TRBJ2-3; abundance: -; CDR3nt: TGTGCCAGCAGCCAAGATTGGACGCTAGGACTAGCGGGAGGAGTCTCAGATACGCAGTATTTT; CDR3aa: CASSQDWTLGLAGGVSDTQYF
len: 16; d_gene: -; v_gene: TRBV5-1; j_gene: TRBJ2-3; abundance: once; CDR3nt: TGCGCCAGCAGCTTGGCTGGGGGGTCCGGCGCAGATACGCAGTATTTT; CDR3aa: CASSLAGGSGADTQYF
len: 15; d_gene: TRBD2; v_gene: TRBV6-4; j_gene: TRBJ2-1; abundance: -; CDR3nt: TGTGCCAGCAGTGCGACTAGCGGGGATTACAATGAGCAGTTCTTC; CDR3aa: CASSATSGDYNEQFF
len: 13; d_gene: TRBD2; v_gene: TRBV19; j_gene: TRBJ2-1; abundance: -; CDR3nt: TGTGCCAGTAGTAGGACTAGCTGGATTGAGCAGTTCTTC; CDR3aa: CASSRTSWIEQFF
len: 14; d_gene: TRBD2; v_gene: TRBV5-6; j_gene: TRBJ2-3; abundance: once; CDR3nt: TGTGCCAGCAGCTTGGGAGGACTAGCCAATACGCAGTATTTT; CDR3aa: CASSLGGLANTQYF
len: 14; d_gene: -; v_gene: TRBV12-5; j_gene: TRBJ1-6; abundance: -; CDR3nt: TGTGCTAGTGGTTTGGGGGGCGAAAATTCACCCCTCCACTTT; CDR3aa: CASGLGGENSPLHF
len: 14; d_gene: -; v_gene: TRBV10-3; j_gene: TRBJ1-1; abundance: -; CDR3nt: TGTGCCATCAGTGAGTCGGCAGAGAACACTGAAGCTTTCTTT; CDR3aa: CAISESAENTEAFF
len: 15; d_gene: TRBD1; v_gene: TRBV18; j_gene: TRBJ1-5; abundance: once; CDR3nt: TGTGCCAGCTCGCAAGGGACAGGGTCCGATCAGCCCCAGCATTTT; CDR3aa: CASSQGTGSDQPQHF
len: 15; d_gene: -; v_gene: TRBV27; j_gene: TRBJ1-2; abundance: -; CDR3nt: TGTGCCAGCAGTTCTGGGGGGGCGCAGAACTATGGCTACACCTTC; CDR3aa: CASSSGGAQNYGYTF
len: 15; d_gene: -; v_gene: TRBV5-1; j_gene: TRBJ2-5; abundance: -; CDR3nt: TGCGCCAGCAGCTTGTCCCAACCGCGCCAAGAGACCCAGTACTTC; CDR3aa: CASSLSQPRQETQYF
len: 12; d_gene: -; v_gene: TRBV19; j_gene: TRBJ1-1; abundance: once; CDR3nt: TGTGCCTCGCGGGGACGGAACACTGAAGCTTTCTTT; CDR3aa: CASRGRNTEAFF
len: 15; d_gene: -; v_gene: TRBV7-6; j_gene: TRBJ2-3; abundance: -; CDR3nt: TGTGCCAGCAGCTCGGGACTCATCCACACAGATACGCAGTATTTT; CDR3aa: CASSSGLIHTDTQYF
len: 14; d_gene: TRBD1; v_gene: TRBV6-1; j_gene: TRBJ1-2; abundance: -; CDR3nt: TGTGCCAGCAGTGAAACAGGGGGACTGGATGGCTACACCTTC; CDR3aa: CASSETGGLDGYTF
len: 15; d_gene: -; v_gene: TRBV7-6; j_gene: TRBJ1-1; abundance: -; CDR3nt: TGTGCCAGCAGCACTTACATAGGGGTCGGGTCTGAAGCTTTCTTT; CDR3aa: CASSTYIGVGSEAFF
len: 14; d_gene: TRBD1; v_gene: TRBV5-1; j_gene: TRBJ2-1; abundance: -; CDR3nt: TGCGCCAGCGAGCCGGGACAGGGACACAATGAGCAGTTCTTC; CDR3aa: CASEPGQGHNEQFF
len: 15; d_gene: -; v_gene: TRBV11-2; j_gene: TRBJ1-5; abundance: -; CDR3nt: TGTGCCAGCAGCTTAGGGGCAGGGGCTCATCAGCCCCAGCATTTT; CDR3aa: CASSLGAGAHQPQHF
len: 14; d_gene: -; v_gene: TRBV10-2; j_gene: TRBJ1-5; abundance: -; CDR3nt: TGCGCCAGCAGTGAGTCGCGCAATCATCAGCCCCAGCATTTT; CDR3aa: CASSESRNHQPQHF